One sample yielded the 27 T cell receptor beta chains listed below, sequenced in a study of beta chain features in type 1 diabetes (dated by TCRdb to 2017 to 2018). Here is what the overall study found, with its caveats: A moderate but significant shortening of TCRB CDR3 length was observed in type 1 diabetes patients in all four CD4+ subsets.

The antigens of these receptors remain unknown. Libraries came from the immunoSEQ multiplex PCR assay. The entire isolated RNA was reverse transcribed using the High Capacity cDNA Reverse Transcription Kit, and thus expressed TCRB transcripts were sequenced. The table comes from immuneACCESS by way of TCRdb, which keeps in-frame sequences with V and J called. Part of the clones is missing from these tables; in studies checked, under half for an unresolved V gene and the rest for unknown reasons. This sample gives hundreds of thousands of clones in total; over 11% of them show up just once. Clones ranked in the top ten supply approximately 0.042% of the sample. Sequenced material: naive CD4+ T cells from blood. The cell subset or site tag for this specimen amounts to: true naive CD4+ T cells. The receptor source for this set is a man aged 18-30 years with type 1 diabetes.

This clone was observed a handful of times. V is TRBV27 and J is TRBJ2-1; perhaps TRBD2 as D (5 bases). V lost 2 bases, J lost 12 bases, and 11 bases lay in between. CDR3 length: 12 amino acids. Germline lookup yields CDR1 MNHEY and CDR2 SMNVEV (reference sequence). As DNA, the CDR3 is TGTGCCAGCAGTTTACGACGGGGTCGGCAGTTCTTC. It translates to CASSLRRGRQFF.

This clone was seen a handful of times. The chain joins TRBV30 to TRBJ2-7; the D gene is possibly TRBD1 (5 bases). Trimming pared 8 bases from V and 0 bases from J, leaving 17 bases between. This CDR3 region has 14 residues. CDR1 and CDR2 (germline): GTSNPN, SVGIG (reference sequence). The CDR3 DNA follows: TGTGCCAGCATGAAGGGGATTAGCTCCTACGAGCAGTACTTC. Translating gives CASMKGISSYEQYF.

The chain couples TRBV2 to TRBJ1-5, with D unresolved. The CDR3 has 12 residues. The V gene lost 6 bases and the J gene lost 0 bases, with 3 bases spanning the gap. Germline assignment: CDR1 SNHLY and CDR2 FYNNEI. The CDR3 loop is CASRISNQPQHF. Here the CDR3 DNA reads TGTGCCAGCAGAATTAGCAATCAGCCCCAGCATTTT.

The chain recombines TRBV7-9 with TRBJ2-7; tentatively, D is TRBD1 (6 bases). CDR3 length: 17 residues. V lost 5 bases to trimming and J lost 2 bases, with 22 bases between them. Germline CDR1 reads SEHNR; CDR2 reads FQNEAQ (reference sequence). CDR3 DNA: TGTGCCAGCAGCCCCCCTCCAGGGACAACACCCCCCTACGAGCAGTACTTC. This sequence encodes CASSPPPGTTPPYEQYF.

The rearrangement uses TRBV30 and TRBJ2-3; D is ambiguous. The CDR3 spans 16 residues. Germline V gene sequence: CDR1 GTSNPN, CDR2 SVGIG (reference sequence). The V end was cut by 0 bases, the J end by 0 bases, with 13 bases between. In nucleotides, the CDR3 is TGTGCCTGGAGTGTTGGTCCCGCAGCTAGCACAGATACGCAGTATTTT. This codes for CAWSVGPAASTDTQYF.

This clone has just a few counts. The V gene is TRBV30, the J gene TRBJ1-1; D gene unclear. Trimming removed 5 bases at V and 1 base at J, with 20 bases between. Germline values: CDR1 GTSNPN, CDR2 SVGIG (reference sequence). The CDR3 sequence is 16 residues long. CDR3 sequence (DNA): TGTGCCTGGTACCTGCTTTGGTCGGGCCCGAACACTGAAGCTTTCTTT. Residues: CAWYLLWSGPNTEAFF.

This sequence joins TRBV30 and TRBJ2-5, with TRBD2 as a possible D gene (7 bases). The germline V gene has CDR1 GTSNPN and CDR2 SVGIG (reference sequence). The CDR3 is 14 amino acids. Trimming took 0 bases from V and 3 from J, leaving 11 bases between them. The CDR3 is CAWSVGGGEETQYF. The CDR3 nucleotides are TGTGCCTGGAGTGTTGGAGGGGGGGAAGAGACCCAGTACTTC. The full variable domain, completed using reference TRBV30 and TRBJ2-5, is SQTIHQWPATLVQPVGSPLSLECTVEGTSNPNLYWYRQAAGRGLQLLFYSVGIGQISSEVPQNLSASRPQDRQFILSSKKLLLSDSGFYLCAWSVGGGEETQYFGPGTRLLVL.

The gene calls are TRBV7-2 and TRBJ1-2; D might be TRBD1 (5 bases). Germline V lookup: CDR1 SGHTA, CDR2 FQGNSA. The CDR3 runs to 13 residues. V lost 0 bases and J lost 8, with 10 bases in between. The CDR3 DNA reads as TGTGCCAGCAGCTTAGCAAGGGGAAACGGCTACACCTTC. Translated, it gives CASSLARGNGYTF.

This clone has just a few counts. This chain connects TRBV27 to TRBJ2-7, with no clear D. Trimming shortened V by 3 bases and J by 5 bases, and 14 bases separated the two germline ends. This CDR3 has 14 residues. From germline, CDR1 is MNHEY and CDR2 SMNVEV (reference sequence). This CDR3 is CASSFREGIHEQYF. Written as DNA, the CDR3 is TGTGCCAGCAGTTTTAGGGAAGGGATCCACGAGCAGTACTTC.

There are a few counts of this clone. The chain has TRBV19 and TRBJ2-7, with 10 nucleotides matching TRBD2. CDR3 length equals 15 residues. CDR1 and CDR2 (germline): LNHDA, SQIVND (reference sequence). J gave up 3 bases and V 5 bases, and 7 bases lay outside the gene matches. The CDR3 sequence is CASSSEREGVYEQYF. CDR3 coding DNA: TGTGCCAGTAGTTCAGAGCGGGAGGGTGTCTACGAGCAGTACTTC.

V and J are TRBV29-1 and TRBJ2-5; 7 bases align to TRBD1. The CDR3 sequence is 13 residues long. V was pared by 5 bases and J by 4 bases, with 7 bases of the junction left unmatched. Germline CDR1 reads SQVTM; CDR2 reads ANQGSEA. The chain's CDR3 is CSVPGQPVETQYF. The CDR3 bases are TGCAGCGTTCCGGGACAGCCGGTAGAGACCCAGTACTTC.

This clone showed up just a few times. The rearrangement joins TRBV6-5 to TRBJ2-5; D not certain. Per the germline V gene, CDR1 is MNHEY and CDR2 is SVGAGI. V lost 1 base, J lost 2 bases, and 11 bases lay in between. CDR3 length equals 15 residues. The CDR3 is CASSYYAGRQETQYF. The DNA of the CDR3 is TGTGCCAGCAGTTACTACGCAGGCAGACAAGAGACCCAGTACTTC.

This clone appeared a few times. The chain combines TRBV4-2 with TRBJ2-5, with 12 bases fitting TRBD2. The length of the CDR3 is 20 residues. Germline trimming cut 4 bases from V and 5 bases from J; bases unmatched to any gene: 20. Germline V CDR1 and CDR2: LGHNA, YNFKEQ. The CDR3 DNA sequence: TGTGCCAGCAGCCCAGACCGACTAGCGGGAGAAAGTGAGAGGGCTGAGACCCAGTACTTC. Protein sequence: CASSPDRLAGESERAETQYF.

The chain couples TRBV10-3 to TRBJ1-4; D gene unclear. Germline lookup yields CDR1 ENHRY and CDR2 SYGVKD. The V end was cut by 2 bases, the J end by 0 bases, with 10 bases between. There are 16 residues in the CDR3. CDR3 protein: CAISEAQQTTNEKLFF. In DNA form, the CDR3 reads TGTGCCATCAGTGAGGCGCAACAAACAACTAATGAAAAACTGTTTTTT.

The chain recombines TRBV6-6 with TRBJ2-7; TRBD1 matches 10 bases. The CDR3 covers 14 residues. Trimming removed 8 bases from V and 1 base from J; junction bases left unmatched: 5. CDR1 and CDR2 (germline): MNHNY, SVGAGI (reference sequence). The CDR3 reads CASQLGQGSYEQYF. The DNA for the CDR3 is TGTGCCAGCCAACTGGGACAGGGGTCCTACGAGCAGTACTTC.

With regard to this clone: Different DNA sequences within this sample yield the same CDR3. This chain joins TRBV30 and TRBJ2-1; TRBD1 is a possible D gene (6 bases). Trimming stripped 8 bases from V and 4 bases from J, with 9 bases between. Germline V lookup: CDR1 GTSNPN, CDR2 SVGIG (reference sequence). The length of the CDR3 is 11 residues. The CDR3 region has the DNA TGTGCCGGCAGGGGATACAATGAGCAGTTCTTC. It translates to CAGRGYNEQFF.

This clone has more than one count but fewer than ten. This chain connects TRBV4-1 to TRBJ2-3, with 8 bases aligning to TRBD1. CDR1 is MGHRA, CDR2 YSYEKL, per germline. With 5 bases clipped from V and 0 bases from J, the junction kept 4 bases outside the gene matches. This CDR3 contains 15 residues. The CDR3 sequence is CASSLTGVSTDTQYF. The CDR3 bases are TGCGCCAGCAGCTTGACAGGGGTGAGCACAGATACGCAGTATTTT.

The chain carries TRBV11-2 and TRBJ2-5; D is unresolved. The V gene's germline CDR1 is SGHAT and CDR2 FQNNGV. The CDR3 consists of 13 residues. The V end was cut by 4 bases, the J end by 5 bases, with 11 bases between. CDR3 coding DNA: TGTGCCAGCAGCTCCGTCGCCAGGGAGACCCAGTACTTC. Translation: CASSSVARETQYF. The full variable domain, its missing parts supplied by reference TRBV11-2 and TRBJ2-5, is EAGVAQSPRYKIIEKRQSVAFWCNPISGHATLYWYQQILGQGPKLLIQFQNNGVVDDSQLPKDRFSAERLKGVDSTLKIQPAKLEDSAVYLCASSSVARETQYFGPGTRLLVL.

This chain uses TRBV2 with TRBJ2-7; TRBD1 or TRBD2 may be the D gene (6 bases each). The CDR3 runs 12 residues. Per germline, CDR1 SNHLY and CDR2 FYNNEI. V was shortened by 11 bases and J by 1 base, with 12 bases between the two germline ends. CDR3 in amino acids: CAGGTSSYEQYF. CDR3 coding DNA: TGTGCCGGGGGGACAAGTTCCTACGAGCAGTACTTC.

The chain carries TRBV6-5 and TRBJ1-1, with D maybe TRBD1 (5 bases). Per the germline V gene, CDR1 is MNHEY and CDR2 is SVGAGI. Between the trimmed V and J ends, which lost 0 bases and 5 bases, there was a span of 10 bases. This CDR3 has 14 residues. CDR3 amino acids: CASSYSLGETEAFF. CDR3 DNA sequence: TGTGCCAGCAGTTACTCGCTAGGGGAAACTGAAGCTTTCTTT.

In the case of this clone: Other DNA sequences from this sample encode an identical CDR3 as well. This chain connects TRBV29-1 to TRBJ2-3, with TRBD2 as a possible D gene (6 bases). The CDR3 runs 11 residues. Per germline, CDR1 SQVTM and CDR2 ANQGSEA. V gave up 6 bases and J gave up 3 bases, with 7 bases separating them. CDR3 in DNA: TGCAGCGTCGCGGGGACAGATACGCAGTATTTT. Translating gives CSVAGTDTQYF.

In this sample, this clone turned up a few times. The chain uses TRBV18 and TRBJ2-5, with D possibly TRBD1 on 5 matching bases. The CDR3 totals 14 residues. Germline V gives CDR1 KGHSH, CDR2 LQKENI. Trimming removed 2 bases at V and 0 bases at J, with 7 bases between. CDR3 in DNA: TGTGCCAGCTCACCAAAGGGGTACCAAGAGACCCAGTACTTC. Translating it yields CASSPKGYQETQYF.

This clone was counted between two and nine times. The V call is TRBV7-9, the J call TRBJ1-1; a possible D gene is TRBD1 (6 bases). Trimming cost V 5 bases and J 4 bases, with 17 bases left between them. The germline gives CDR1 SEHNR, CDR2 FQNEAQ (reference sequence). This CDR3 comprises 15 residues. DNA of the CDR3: TGTGCCAGCAGCCGGGGGGCGTTCCAGGGCACTGAAGCTTTCTTT. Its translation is CASSRGAFQGTEAFF.

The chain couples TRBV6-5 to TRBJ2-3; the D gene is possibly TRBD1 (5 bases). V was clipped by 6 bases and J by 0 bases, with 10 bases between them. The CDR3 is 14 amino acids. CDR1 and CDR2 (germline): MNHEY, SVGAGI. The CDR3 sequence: CASSLQASTDTQYF. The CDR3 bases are TGTGCCAGCAGCTTACAGGCCAGCACAGATACGCAGTATTTT.

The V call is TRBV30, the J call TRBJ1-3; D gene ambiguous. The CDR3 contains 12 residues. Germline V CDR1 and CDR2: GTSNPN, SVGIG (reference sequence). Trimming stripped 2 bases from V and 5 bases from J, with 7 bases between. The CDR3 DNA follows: TGTGCCTGGAGTATGTTGAGAAACACCATATATTTT. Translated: CAWSMLRNTIYF.

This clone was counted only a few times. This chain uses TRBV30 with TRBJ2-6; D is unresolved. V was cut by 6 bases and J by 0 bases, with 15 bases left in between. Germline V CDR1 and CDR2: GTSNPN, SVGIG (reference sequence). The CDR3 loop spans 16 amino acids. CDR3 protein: CACDHRAHSGANVLTF. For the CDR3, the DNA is TGTGCCTGTGATCACCGGGCCCACTCTGGGGCCAACGTCCTGACTTTC.

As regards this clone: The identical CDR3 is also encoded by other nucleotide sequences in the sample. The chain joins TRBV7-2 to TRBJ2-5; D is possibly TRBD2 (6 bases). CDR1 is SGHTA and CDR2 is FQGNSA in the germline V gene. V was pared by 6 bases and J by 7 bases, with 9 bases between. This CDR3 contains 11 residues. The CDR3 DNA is TGTGCCAGCAGTTCCGGGGGGACCCAGTACTTC. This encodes CASSSGGTQYF.